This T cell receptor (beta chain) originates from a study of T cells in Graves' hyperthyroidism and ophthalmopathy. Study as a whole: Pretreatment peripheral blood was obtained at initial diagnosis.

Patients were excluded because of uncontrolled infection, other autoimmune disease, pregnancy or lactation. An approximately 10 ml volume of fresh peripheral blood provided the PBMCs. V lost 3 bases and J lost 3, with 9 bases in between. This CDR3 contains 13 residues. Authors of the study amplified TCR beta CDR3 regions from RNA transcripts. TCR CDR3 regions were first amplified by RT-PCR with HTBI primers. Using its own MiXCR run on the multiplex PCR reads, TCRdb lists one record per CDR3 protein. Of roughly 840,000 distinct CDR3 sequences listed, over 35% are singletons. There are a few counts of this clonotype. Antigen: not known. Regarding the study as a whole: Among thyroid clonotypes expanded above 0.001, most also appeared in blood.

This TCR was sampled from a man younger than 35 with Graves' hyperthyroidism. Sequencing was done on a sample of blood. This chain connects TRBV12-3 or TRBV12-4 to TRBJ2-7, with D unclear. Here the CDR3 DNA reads TGTGCCAGCAGTTTGACTGTCTACTACGAGCAGTACTTC. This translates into CASSLTVYYEQYF.